This TCR beta chain was found in a study of molecular identifiers for immune sequencing clone quantification. The ends were cut back, 0 bases at V and 1 base at J, with 11 bases in the middle. This CDR3 comprises 16 residues. Germline V gives CDR1 MNHEY, CDR2 SVGEGT. In its sample, this clonotype was seen a few times. MiXCR was run by TCRdb on the PCR reads, yielding one entry per CDR3 protein. The sample includes under 800,000 distinct CDR3 sequences, 25% of them seen just once. The chain has TRBV6-2 or TRBV6-3 and TRBJ2-3, with TRBD2 as a possible D gene (6 bases). The sequence derives from a human donor in good health. Some libraries in this study had Jurkat cell RNA spiked in. Sample: naive CD8+ T cells from blood, with Jurkat cell RNA spiked in. Subset here: FACS-sorted CD8+CD4-CCR7+CD45RA+ naive T cells. The CDR3 loop reads CASSYSLASGTDTQYF. In DNA form, the CDR3 reads TGTGCCAGCAGTTACTCGTTGGCTAGCGGCACAGATACGCAGTATTTT.